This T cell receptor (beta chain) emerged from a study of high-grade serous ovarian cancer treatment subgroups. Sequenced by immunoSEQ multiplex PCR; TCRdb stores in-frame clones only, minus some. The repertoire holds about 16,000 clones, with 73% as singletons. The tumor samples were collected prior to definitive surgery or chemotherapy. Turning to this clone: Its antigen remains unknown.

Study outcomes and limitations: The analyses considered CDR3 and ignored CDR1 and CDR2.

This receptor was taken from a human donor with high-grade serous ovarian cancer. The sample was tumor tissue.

CDR3 region: CAWALQGFAEAFF. The CDR3 DNA reads TGTGCCTGGGCCCTACAGGGGTTCGCTGAAGCTTTCTTT. The J gene is TRBJ1-1, the V gene TRBV30, with 7 bases lining up with TRBD1. CDR1 GTSNPN and CDR2 SVGIG come from the germline V gene (reference sequence). There are 13 residues in the CDR3. V lost 5 bases, J lost 6 bases, and 9 bases stayed unmatched.